Following are 3 T cell receptor beta chains from one sample sequenced in a study of T cell responses to AZD1222 COVID-19 vaccine. Only in-frame clones appear in the TCRdb table, and some are missing; sequencing was by immunoSEQ multiplex PCR. Of 150,000 or so clones in the sample, about 92% were seen once. Sequences were derived from peripheral blood, sampled on day 0 of AZD1222 vaccination. The receptors stem from an adult in good health.

The V call is TRBV6-5, the J call TRBJ1-1; 9 nucleotides match TRBD1. Germline V gene data show CDR1 as MNHEY and CDR2 as SVGAGI. The V and J ends lost 0 bases and 7 bases, in that order; junction bases with no gene match: 3. The CDR3 extends over 14 amino acids. Here the CDR3 reads CASSYSGQGYEAFF. The CDR3 DNA sequence: TGTGCCAGCAGTTACTCGGGACAGGGCTATGAAGCTTTCTTT.

The CDR3 DNA reads as TGTGCCAGCAGTTACTCGCAGTACTATGGCTACACCTTC. Protein sequence: CASSYSQYYGYTF. The rearrangement joins TRBV6-6 to TRBJ1-2; D gene ambiguous. The CDR3 sequence is 13 residues long. Trimming left V 0 bases short and J 3 bases short, with 5 bases between. Germline V gene sequence: CDR1 MNHNY, CDR2 SVGAGI (reference sequence).

This clone has only a few counts. V and J are TRBV4-1 and TRBJ1-3, with D hard to call. V was cut by 0 bases and J by 3 bases, with 15 bases left in between. Germline-derived CDR1 and CDR2 are MGHRA and YSYEKL. There are 17 residues in the CDR3. The CDR3 coding sequence is TGCGCCAGCAGCCAAGAGGGTCCTGATGCCAATGGAAACACCATATATTTT. Encoded protein: CASSQEGPDANGNTIYF.